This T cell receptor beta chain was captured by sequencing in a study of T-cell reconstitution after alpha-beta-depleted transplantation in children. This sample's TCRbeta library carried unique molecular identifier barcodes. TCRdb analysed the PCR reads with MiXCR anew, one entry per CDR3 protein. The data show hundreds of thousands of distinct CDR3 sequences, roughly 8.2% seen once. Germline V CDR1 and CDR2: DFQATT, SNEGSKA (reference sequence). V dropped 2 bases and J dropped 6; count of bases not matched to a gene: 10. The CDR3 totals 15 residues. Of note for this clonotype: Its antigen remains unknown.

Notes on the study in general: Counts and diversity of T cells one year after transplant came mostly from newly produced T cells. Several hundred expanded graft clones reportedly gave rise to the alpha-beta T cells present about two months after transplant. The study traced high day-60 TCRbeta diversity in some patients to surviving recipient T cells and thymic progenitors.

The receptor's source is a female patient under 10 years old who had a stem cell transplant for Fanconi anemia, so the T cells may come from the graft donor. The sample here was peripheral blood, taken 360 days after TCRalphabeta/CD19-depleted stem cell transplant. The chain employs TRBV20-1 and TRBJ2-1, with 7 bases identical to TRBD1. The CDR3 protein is CSARPFDRAINEQFF. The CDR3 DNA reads TGCAGTGCTAGACCGTTCGACAGGGCGATCAATGAGCAGTTCTTC.